This TCR beta chain was identified in a study of long-term antiretroviral therapy in people with HIV. Researchers ran immunoSEQ v3.0 at survey level. Libraries were prepared by immunoSEQ multiplex PCR; TCRdb keeps only in-frame clonotypes and omits some of them. The sample contains just over 15,000 clones, roughly 80% of which appear only once. With V trimmed by 7 bases and J by 9 bases, 23 bases remained unmatched. The CDR3 sequence is 18 residues long. The input for sequencing was unsorted PBMCs, taken just before starting antiretroviral therapy. The chain is built from TRBV6-7 and TRBJ1-5, with 8 bases that match TRBD1. TRBV6-7 is identified as an open reading frame with a role that is uncertain. This clonotype was sampled from a man between 40 and 49 years old with HIV. CDR3 sequence reads: CASTTIAFRDRPLWPQHF. In DNA, the CDR3 is TGTGCCAGCACCACCATCGCGTTCCGGGACAGGCCCCTTTGGCCCCAGCATTTT.